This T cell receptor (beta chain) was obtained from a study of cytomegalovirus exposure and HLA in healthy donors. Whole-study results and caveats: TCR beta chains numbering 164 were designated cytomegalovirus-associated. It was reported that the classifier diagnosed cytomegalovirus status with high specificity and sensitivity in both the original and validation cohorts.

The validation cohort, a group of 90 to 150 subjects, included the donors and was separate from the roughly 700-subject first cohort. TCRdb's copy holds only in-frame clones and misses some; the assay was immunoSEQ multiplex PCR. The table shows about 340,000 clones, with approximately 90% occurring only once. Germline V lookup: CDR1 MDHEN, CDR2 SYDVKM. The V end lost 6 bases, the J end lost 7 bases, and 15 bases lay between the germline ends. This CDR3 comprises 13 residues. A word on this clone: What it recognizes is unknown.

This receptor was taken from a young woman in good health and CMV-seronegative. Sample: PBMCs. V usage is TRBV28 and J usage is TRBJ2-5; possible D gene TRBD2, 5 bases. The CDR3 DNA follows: TGTGCCAGCAGGAACGCCGATCGGGGGACCCAGTACTTC. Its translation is CASRNADRGTQYF.